What follows describes a single TCR beta chain. The repertoire was sequenced with immunoSEQ multiplex PCR; TCRdb's copy has only in-frame clones and lacks some. The sample contains roughly 310,000 clones, approximately 91% of which appear only once. The sample is drawn from a study of blood T cell repertoires in COVID-19. The CDR3 consists of 15 residues. V lost 4 bases, J lost 0 bases, and 14 bases lay in between. Germline CDR1 is SQVTM and CDR2 is ANQGSEA. Specimen: PBMCs or T cells enriched from blood (not recorded which). The TCR sequence derives from a woman in her forties who had recovered from COVID-19. The genes are TRBV29-1 and TRBJ2-3; no definite D call. CDR3 coding DNA: TGCAGCGTTGTGGGCCAGTCCATAAGCACAGATACGCAGTATTTT. As protein: CSVVGQSISTDTQYF.